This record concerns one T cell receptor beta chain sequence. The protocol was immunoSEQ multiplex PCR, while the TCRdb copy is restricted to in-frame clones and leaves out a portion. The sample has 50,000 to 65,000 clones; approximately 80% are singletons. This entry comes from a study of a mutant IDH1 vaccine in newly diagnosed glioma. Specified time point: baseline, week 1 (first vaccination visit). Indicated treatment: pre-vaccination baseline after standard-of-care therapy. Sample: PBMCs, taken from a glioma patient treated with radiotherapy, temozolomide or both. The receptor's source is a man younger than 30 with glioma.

Here the CDR3 DNA reads TGTGCCATCAGCGACCAGACACCGAAAACGGATGGCTACACCTTC. Encoded protein: CAISDQTPKTDGYTF. This chain links TRBV10-3 with TRBJ1-2, with D hard to call. Trimming cost V 6 bases and J 6 bases, with 20 bases left between them. Germline V lookup: CDR1 ENHRY, CDR2 SYGVKD. This CDR3 contains 15 residues.